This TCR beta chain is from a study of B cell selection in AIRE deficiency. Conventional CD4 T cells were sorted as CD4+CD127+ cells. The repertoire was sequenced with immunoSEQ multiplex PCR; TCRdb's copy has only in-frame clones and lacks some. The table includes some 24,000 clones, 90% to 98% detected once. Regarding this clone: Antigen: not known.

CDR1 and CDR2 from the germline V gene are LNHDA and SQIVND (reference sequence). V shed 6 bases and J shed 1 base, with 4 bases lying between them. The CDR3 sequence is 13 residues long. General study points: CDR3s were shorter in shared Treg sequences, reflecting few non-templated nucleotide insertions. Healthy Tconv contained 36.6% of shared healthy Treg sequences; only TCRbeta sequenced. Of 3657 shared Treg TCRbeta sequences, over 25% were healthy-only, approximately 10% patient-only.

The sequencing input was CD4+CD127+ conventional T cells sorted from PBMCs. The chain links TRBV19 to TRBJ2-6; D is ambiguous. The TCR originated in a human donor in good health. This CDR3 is CASRESGANVLTF. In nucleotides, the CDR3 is TGTGCCAGTAGGGAGTCTGGGGCCAACGTCCTGACTTTC.